This is a list of T cell receptor beta chains from one sample in a study of CD8 T cells in ankylosing spondylitis. TCRdb redid the calling of the 5' RACE reads with MiXCR, one entry per CDR3 protein. Of 120,000 to 150,000 distinct CDR3 sequences listed, roughly 8.8% were seen once; the top ten hold roughly 8%. Sequencing input: synovial fluid, either unsorted or a sorted T cell fraction (not recorded which). These TCRs come from a male donor with ankylosing spondylitis. Both conserved end residues are part of each CDR3. A D gene is named only where the DNA matches it firmly. Some rows have no size entry. The others give once, few or many, or a class for an expanded clone.

v_gene,abundance,j_gene,d_gene,CDR3aa,CDR3nt
TRBV28,-,TRBJ2-5,TRBD1,CASRGPGGRETQYF,TGTGCCTCCAGGGGTCCAGGGGGAAGAGAGACCCAGTACTTC
TRBV20-1,-,TRBJ2-1,-,CSARIRVGNEQFF,TGCAGTGCTAGAATCAGGGTCGGGAATGAGCAGTTCTTC
TRBV5-1,many,TRBJ2-1,TRBD1,CASRITGGQQFF,TGCGCCAGCAGGATAACAGGGGGACAACAGTTCTTC
TRBV28,few,TRBJ1-4,TRBD1,CASSDRDYEKLFF,TGTGCCAGCTCGGACAGGGATTATGAAAAACTGTTTTTT
TRBV7-9,many,TRBJ1-1,TRBD1,CAISPRTGYTEAFF,TGTGCCATCTCCCCCAGGACAGGGTACACTGAAGCTTTCTTT
TRBV10-3,few,TRBJ1-1,-,CAISDRGVKRGTEAFF,TGTGCCATCAGTGATAGAGGGGTAAAGAGAGGGACTGAAGCTTTCTTT
TRBV12-3/TRBV12-4,many,TRBJ2-7,-,CASTRGSGTYEQYF,TGTGCCAGCACCCGGGGGTCAGGAACCTACGAGCAGTACTTC
TRBV20-1,few,TRBJ2-3,-,CSARVSLGADTQYF,TGCAGTGCTAGGGTAAGCCTGGGGGCAGATACGCAGTATTTT
TRBV7-2,many,TRBJ1-2,-,CASSLADIIRGDYGYTF,TGTGCCAGCAGCTTAGCGGACATCATAAGGGGGGACTATGGCTACACCTTC
TRBV18,few,TRBJ2-2,TRBD2,CASSPPHIQREGTGELFF,TGTGCCAGCTCACCACCGCATATACAGAGGGAGGGGACCGGGGAGCTGTTTTTT
TRBV5-1,medium-sized,TRBJ1-5,-,CASSSDPGVGQPQHF,TGCGCCAGCAGCTCGGACCCAGGGGTCGGTCAGCCCCAGCATTTT
TRBV28,few,TRBJ1-1,-,CASRFGGAVNTEAFF,TGTGCCAGCAGATTCGGGGGGGCAGTAAACACTGAAGCTTTCTTT
TRBV14,many,TRBJ2-7,-,CASSQISPAGEQYF,TGTGCCAGCAGCCAAATAAGCCCCGCGGGGGAGCAGTACTTC
TRBV25-1,many,TRBJ2-7,-,CASSAAGAMNRHEQYF,TGTGCCAGCAGTGCTGCGGGGGCGATGAATCGACACGAGCAGTACTTC
TRBV4-2,many,TRBJ1-4,-,CASSQDPGRLNEKLFF,TGTGCCAGCAGCCAAGATCCGGGACGGTTAAATGAAAAACTGTTTTTT
TRBV6-4,-,TRBJ2-2,-,CASRWSEAGELFF,TGTGCCTCACGATGGTCGGAGGCCGGGGAGCTGTTTTTT
TRBV2,-,TRBJ2-7,TRBD2,CASSEGAGAAYEQYF,TGTGCCAGCAGTGAAGGAGCGGGGGCTGCCTACGAGCAGTACTTC